The 16 T cell receptor beta chains reported below all come from one sample, sequenced in a study of cytomegalovirus exposure and HLA in healthy donors. It was with 60 Vbeta and 13 Jbeta primers that the PCR ran. TCRdb's table, derived via immunoSEQ multiplex PCR, lists solely in-frame clones and lacks some. The sample records about 72,000 clones, over 75% being singletons. The sample consisted of PBMCs. These receptors originate from a human donor in good health.

The chain recombines TRBV5-1 with TRBJ2-2; 7 bases match TRBD1. V trimming: 0 bases; J trimming: 4 bases; junction bases outside the gene matches: 0. Germline V gene lookup returns CDR1 SGHRS and CDR2 YFSETQ. This CDR3 is built from 14 residues. The CDR3 here is CASSLGQGTGELFF. CDR3 coding DNA: TGCGCCAGCAGCTTGGGACAGGGCACCGGGGAGCTGTTTTTT.

The chain is built from TRBV6-5 and TRBJ2-3, with D possibly being TRBD1 (6 bases). V lost 7 bases and J 1 base, leaving 9 bases between the germline ends. The CDR3 length is 13 residues. Germline V CDR1 and CDR2: MNHEY, SVGAGI. For the CDR3, the DNA is TGTGCCAGCAAGGACAGACGCACAGATACGCAGTATTTT. Residues: CASKDRRTDTQYF.

The genes are TRBV7-2 and TRBJ2-7; the match to TRBD2 covers 15 bases. CDR3 size: 17 residues. With V trimmed by 3 bases and J by 6 bases, 9 bases remained unmatched. Per germline, CDR1 SGHTA and CDR2 FQGNSA. CDR3 nucleotides: TGTGCCAGCAGCTTGTGGACTAGCGGGGGGGCCAGGCCCGAGCAGTACTTC. The encoded protein is CASSLWTSGGARPEQYF.

The chain recombines TRBV19 with TRBJ2-5; 9 bases align to TRBD2. Germline CDR1 is LNHDA and CDR2 is SQIVND (reference sequence). Trimming cost V 7 bases and J 1 base; bases outside gene matches: 4. The CDR3 length is 14 residues. CDR3 nucleotides: TGTGCCAGTAAGGGAGCGGGGGGCCAAGAGACCCAGTACTTC. Translated: CASKGAGGQETQYF.

The CDR3 DNA reads TGTGCCAGCAGCCAGACAGGGATTAGCACAGATACGCAGTATTTT. Encoded protein: CASSQTGISTDTQYF. This chain connects TRBV7-3 to TRBJ2-3; 7 nucleotides match TRBD1. CDR3 length equals 15 residues. Looked up from germline, CDR1 is SGHTA and CDR2 is FQGTGA. With V trimmed by 5 bases and J by 0 bases, 5 bases remained unmatched.

The rearrangement links TRBV5-4 to TRBJ2-1; TRBD2 agrees at 8 bases. After removal of 4 bases from V and 3 bases from J, the junction contained 6 bases not matched to a gene. CDR1 and CDR2 from the germline V gene are SGHNT and YYREEE (reference sequence). The CDR3 covers 15 residues. The chain's CDR3 is CASSPSGGVYNEQFF. The CDR3 DNA follows: TGTGCCAGCAGCCCCAGCGGGGGAGTCTACAATGAGCAGTTCTTC.

V usage is TRBV27 and J usage is TRBJ1-5; D is perhaps TRBD1 (6 bases). CDR1 is MNHEY, CDR2 SMNVEV, per germline (reference sequence). The germline V and J ends were trimmed by 6 bases and 6 bases, with 15 bases remaining between them. The CDR3 is 14 amino acids. This CDR3 reads CASRETGWGQPQHF. The CDR3 bases are TGTGCCAGCAGGGAGACAGGCTGGGGTCAGCCCCAGCATTTT.

The CDR3 reads CAWSRGTGGPSSYNSPLHF. The CDR3, as DNA: TGTGCCTGGAGTAGAGGGACAGGGGGTCCTAGCTCCTATAATTCACCCCTCCACTTT. The J gene is TRBJ1-6, the V gene TRBV30, with 11 positions matching TRBD1. V lost 2 bases, J lost 0 bases, and 9 bases stayed unmatched. The CDR3 contains 19 residues. The germline gives CDR1 GTSNPN, CDR2 SVGIG (reference sequence).

V is TRBV19 and J is TRBJ1-5; 7 nucleotides line up with TRBD1. The junction had 4 bases not matched to a gene; V was cut back by 3 bases and J by 2 bases. CDR1 LNHDA and CDR2 SQIVND come from the germline V gene (reference sequence). This CDR3 is built from 15 residues. The CDR3 nucleotides are TGTGCCAGTAGTATCCTAGGACAGGGCAATCAGCCCCAGCATTTT. Its protein product is CASSILGQGNQPQHF. The full variable domain, with the rest looked up from reference TRBV19 and TRBJ1-5, is DGGITQSPKYLFRKEGQNVTLSCEQNLNHDAMYWYRQDPGQGLRLIYYSQIVNDFQKGDIAEGYSVSREKKESFPLTVTSAQKNPTAFYLCASSILGQGNQPQHFGDGTRLSIL.

The rearrangement joins TRBV5-8 to TRBJ1-1; perhaps TRBD1 as D (6 bases). CDR3 length equals 14 residues. Trimming cost V 4 bases and J 4 bases, with 14 bases left between them. Germline-derived CDR1 and CDR2 are SGHTS and YDEGEE. The chain's CDR3 is CASSPETGRTEAFF. The CDR3 nucleotides read TGTGCCAGCAGCCCTGAAACAGGGCGCACTGAAGCTTTCTTT.

This clone has a single count. This sequence joins TRBV6-5 and TRBJ2-7, with TRBD1 identical over 10 bases. Looked up from germline, CDR1 is MNHEY and CDR2 is SVGAGI. Trimming took 0 bases from V and 4 from J; bases not matched to a gene: 3. CDR3 length equals 15 residues. The CDR3 DNA reads TGTGCCAGCAGTTACTCGGGACAGGGGAGTTACGAGCAGTACTTC. Translated: CASSYSGQGSYEQYF.

This clone was picked up one time. The chain couples TRBV27 to TRBJ2-3, with TRBD1 identical over 7 bases. Losses at the gene ends were 5 bases for V and 4 bases for J; bases not matched to a gene: 9. Germline values: CDR1 MNHEY, CDR2 SMNVEV (reference sequence). The CDR3 length is 15 residues. The CDR3 nucleotides are TGTGCCAGCAGTCCGGAGACAGGGACGGCAGATACGCAGTATTTT. This encodes CASSPETGTADTQYF.

The gene calls are TRBV30 and TRBJ2-1; possible D gene TRBD2, 5 bases. The germline V gene has CDR1 GTSNPN and CDR2 SVGIG (reference sequence). Deletions cut 4 bases from V and 0 bases from J, with 10 bases between. There are 14 residues in the CDR3. The CDR3 protein is CAWTPGSSYNEQFF. The CDR3 DNA follows: TGTGCCTGGACCCCGGGGAGCTCCTACAATGAGCAGTTCTTC.

This sequence joins TRBV5-1 and TRBJ2-5; a weak D match, TRBD2 (6 bases). Germline-derived CDR1 and CDR2 are SGHRS and YFSETQ. CDR3 size: 14 residues. The ends were cut back, 4 bases at V and 2 bases at J, with 12 bases in the middle. In nucleotides, the CDR3 is TGCGCCAGCAGCGGGGGACTCCTACAAGAGACCCAGTACTTC. This codes for CASSGGLLQETQYF.

This clone was seen only a few times. This rearrangement joins TRBV30 to TRBJ2-3, with 8 bases that match TRBD2. CDR3 length: 15 residues. CDR1 and CDR2 (germline): GTSNPN, SVGIG (reference sequence). The junction had 2 bases not matched to a gene; V was cut back by 0 bases and J by 0 bases. The CDR3 loop is CAWSVLAASTDTQYF. In nucleotides, the CDR3 is TGTGCCTGGAGTGTACTAGCGGCTAGCACAGATACGCAGTATTTT.

J is TRBJ1-1 and V is TRBV13; D is ambiguous. Trimming took off 5 bases at V and 2 bases at J, with 18 bases between the two ends. The CDR3 sequence is 16 residues long. CDR1 is PRHDT and CDR2 is FYEKMQ in the germline V gene (reference sequence). This CDR3 is CASSQPRGTGNTEAFF. The CDR3 DNA reads as TGTGCCAGCAGCCAGCCCCGGGGAACGGGTAACACTGAAGCTTTCTTT.